A selection of T cell receptor beta chains follows, all from one sample in a study of CD8 T cells in ankylosing spondylitis. TCRdb called the 5' RACE reads again in MiXCR, with one record for every CDR3 protein. The sample holds hundreds of thousands of distinct CDR3 sequences, more than 20% seen once. Sequencing was performed on blood, either unsorted or a sorted T cell fraction (not recorded which). These receptors all stem from a male donor with ankylosing spondylitis or in good health (not recorded which). CDR3s include the opening cysteine and the closing phenylalanine or tryptophan. A D gene is named only where the DNA matches it firmly. Clone size is given for some rows only: seen once, a few or many times, or a class if the clone is expanded.

d_gene: -
v_gene: TRBV9
j_gene: TRBJ2-3
abundance: few
len: 15
CDR3nt: TGTGCCAGCAGCGCCCGAGACAGGAGGACAGATACGCAGTATTTT
CDR3aa: CASSARDRRTDTQYF

d_gene: -
v_gene: TRBV7-9
j_gene: TRBJ1-2
abundance: few
len: 12
CDR3nt: TGTGCCAGCAGCTGGGAGACAGCTGGCTACACCTTC
CDR3aa: CASSWETAGYTF

d_gene: -
v_gene: TRBV7-9
j_gene: TRBJ2-1
abundance: -
len: 14
CDR3nt: TGTGCCAGCAGCTTCTTGGGTTCCTACAATGAGCAGTTCTTC
CDR3aa: CASSFLGSYNEQFF

d_gene: TRBD2
v_gene: TRBV20-1
j_gene: TRBJ2-3
abundance: few
len: 15
CDR3nt: TGCAGTGCTAGCCCCGGCCTAGCGGCAACAGATACGCAGTATTTT
CDR3aa: CSASPGLAATDTQYF

d_gene: -
v_gene: TRBV7-9
j_gene: TRBJ2-1
abundance: few
len: 16
CDR3nt: TGTGCCAGCAGCTTAGACCTTACAGGGTCCGGTTCTCAACAGTTCTTC
CDR3aa: CASSLDLTGSGSQQFF

d_gene: -
v_gene: TRBV6-2/TRBV6-3
j_gene: TRBJ1-1
abundance: -
len: 21
CDR3nt: TGTGCCAGCAGTTACTCCTCCCCGTGGTCGACAGGTAGTCCCGATGGCCCTGAAGCTTTCTTT
CDR3aa: CASSYSSPWSTGSPDGPEAFF

d_gene: TRBD1
v_gene: TRBV4-1
j_gene: TRBJ2-7
abundance: -
len: 14
CDR3nt: TGCGCCAACAGCCCCCGGGACAGGGTCTACGAGCAGTACTTC
CDR3aa: CANSPRDRVYEQYF

d_gene: -
v_gene: TRBV5-1
j_gene: TRBJ2-1
abundance: -
len: 15
CDR3nt: TGCGCCAGCAGCTTGGTGAGGACAGTCTACAATGAGCAGTTCTTC
CDR3aa: CASSLVRTVYNEQFF

d_gene: -
v_gene: TRBV7-8
j_gene: TRBJ2-6
abundance: few
len: 15
CDR3nt: TGTGCCAGCAAGAGGGTTCTAAGTGGGGCCAACGTCCTGACTTTC
CDR3aa: CASKRVLSGANVLTF

d_gene: -
v_gene: TRBV12-3/TRBV12-4
j_gene: TRBJ2-6
abundance: -
len: 16
CDR3nt: TGTGCCAGCAGTCCCCTCGGGCGGCCTGGGGCCAACGTCCTGACTTTC
CDR3aa: CASSPLGRPGANVLTF

d_gene: TRBD2
v_gene: TRBV4-1
j_gene: TRBJ2-7
abundance: -
len: 16
CDR3nt: TGCGCCAGCAGCCAACTTTGGACTAGCGGGGGCTACGAGCAGTACTTC
CDR3aa: CASSQLWTSGGYEQYF

d_gene: TRBD2
v_gene: TRBV20-1
j_gene: TRBJ2-3
abundance: many
len: 15
CDR3nt: TGCAGTGCTCGTCCTTCTGGTAGCGGGGCAGATACGCAGTATTTT
CDR3aa: CSARPSGSGADTQYF

d_gene: -
v_gene: TRBV28
j_gene: TRBJ2-3
abundance: few
len: 15
CDR3nt: TGTGCCAGCAGTTCTGACTTGTCTAACACAGATACGCAGTATTTT
CDR3aa: CASSSDLSNTDTQYF

d_gene: TRBD1
v_gene: TRBV4-1
j_gene: TRBJ2-7
abundance: -
len: 19
CDR3nt: TGCGCCAGCAGCCAAGCAATGGGACAGGGGGCGGATGGCTCCTACGAGCAGTACTTC
CDR3aa: CASSQAMGQGADGSYEQYF

d_gene: -
v_gene: TRBV12-3/TRBV12-4
j_gene: TRBJ1-1
abundance: -
len: 15
CDR3nt: TGTGCCAGCAGCCGAGCCCCCCCAAATCCCCTGTTGGCTTTCTTT
CDR3aa: CASSRAPPNPLLAFF

d_gene: TRBD2
v_gene: TRBV9
j_gene: TRBJ2-2
abundance: -
len: 19
CDR3nt: TGTGCCAGCAGCGTAGACCCCGTACTAGCGGTGGCGAACACCGGGGAGCTGTTTTTT
CDR3aa: CASSVDPVLAVANTGELFF

d_gene: -
v_gene: TRBV29-1
j_gene: TRBJ2-1
abundance: -
len: 10
CDR3nt: TGCAGCGGGCTGAGGAATGAGCAGTTCTTC
CDR3aa: CSGLRNEQFF

d_gene: -
v_gene: TRBV27
j_gene: TRBJ2-7
abundance: few
len: 14
CDR3nt: TGTGCCAGCAGCGCAGGAGGCGCTAGCTACGAGCAGTACTTC
CDR3aa: CASSAGGASYEQYF

d_gene: -
v_gene: TRBV6-5
j_gene: TRBJ2-7
abundance: -
len: 15
CDR3nt: TGTGCCAGCAGTTACTCGCCCCAGGGCTCCTACGAGCAGTACTTC
CDR3aa: CASSYSPQGSYEQYF

d_gene: TRBD2
v_gene: TRBV28
j_gene: TRBJ2-7
abundance: few
len: 14
CDR3nt: TGTGCCAGCAGAACTCTAGCGGGGGACTACGAGCAGTACTTC
CDR3aa: CASRTLAGDYEQYF

d_gene: -
v_gene: TRBV5-1
j_gene: TRBJ2-5
abundance: few
len: 15
CDR3nt: TGCGCCAGCAGCTTGGACCCCTACCCCCCAGAGACCCAGTACTTC
CDR3aa: CASSLDPYPPETQYF

d_gene: -
v_gene: TRBV29-1
j_gene: TRBJ2-3
abundance: few
len: 14
CDR3nt: TGCAGCGTTGGGGGGCACCTTAGCACAGATACGCAGTATTTT
CDR3aa: CSVGGHLSTDTQYF

d_gene: TRBD2
v_gene: TRBV12-3/TRBV12-4
j_gene: TRBJ2-7
abundance: many
len: 13
CDR3nt: TGTGCCAGCAGGGGGGAGGGCTCCTACGAGCAGTACTTC
CDR3aa: CASRGEGSYEQYF

d_gene: -
v_gene: TRBV12-3/TRBV12-4
j_gene: TRBJ2-7
abundance: -
len: 14
CDR3nt: TGTGCCAGCAGTTTTTCGGTCGGGAAGTACGAGCAGTACTTC
CDR3aa: CASSFSVGKYEQYF

d_gene: -
v_gene: TRBV7-8
j_gene: TRBJ2-1
abundance: -
len: 17
CDR3nt: TGTGCCAGCAGCTTCTTGTTTGCGGGGCGGTTAAGAAATGAGCAGTTCTTC
CDR3aa: CASSFLFAGRLRNEQFF

d_gene: -
v_gene: TRBV21-1
j_gene: TRBJ2-7
abundance: few
len: 17
CDR3nt: TGTGCCAGCAGCAAAGCGCTTCAGAGACCTAACCCCTACGAGCAGTACTTC
CDR3aa: CASSKALQRPNPYEQYF

d_gene: -
v_gene: TRBV7-9
j_gene: TRBJ1-4
abundance: few
len: 16
CDR3nt: TGTGCCAGCCTCCCGGCCAATCCCGCAACTAATGAAAAACTGTTTTTT
CDR3aa: CASLPANPATNEKLFF

d_gene: TRBD1
v_gene: TRBV12-3/TRBV12-4
j_gene: TRBJ2-3
abundance: once
len: 18
CDR3nt: TGTACCAGCAGTTACAACCCCGGAGGACAGGCCAACACAGATACGCAGTATTTT
CDR3aa: CTSSYNPGGQANTDTQYF

d_gene: -
v_gene: TRBV28
j_gene: TRBJ1-1
abundance: few
len: 12
CDR3nt: TGTGCCAGCAGGTTTGGACAGTCTGAAGCTTTCTTT
CDR3aa: CASRFGQSEAFF

d_gene: TRBD1
v_gene: TRBV10-2
j_gene: TRBJ2-7
abundance: few
len: 13
CDR3nt: TGCGCCAGCACGTGGGACAGTACCTACGAGCAGTACTTC
CDR3aa: CASTWDSTYEQYF

d_gene: TRBD1
v_gene: TRBV14
j_gene: TRBJ1-2
abundance: few
len: 11
CDR3nt: TGTGCCAGCAGCCCCCGGACAGGCCGCGTTTTC
CDR3aa: CASSPRTGRVF

d_gene: -
v_gene: TRBV7-9
j_gene: TRBJ2-7
abundance: -
len: 16
CDR3nt: TGTGCCAGCAGCTTAGAGGTGGGGGGCCCCACCTACGAGCAGTACTTC
CDR3aa: CASSLEVGGPTYEQYF

d_gene: TRBD2
v_gene: TRBV27
j_gene: TRBJ2-7
abundance: -
len: 15
CDR3nt: TGTGCCAGCAGTAAAACTAGCGGGCACTCCTACGAGCAGTACTTC
CDR3aa: CASSKTSGHSYEQYF

d_gene: -
v_gene: TRBV27
j_gene: TRBJ2-7
abundance: few
len: 13
CDR3nt: TGTGCCAGCAGTTTATCGGCAGACTACGAGCAGTACTTC
CDR3aa: CASSLSADYEQYF

d_gene: TRBD2
v_gene: TRBV6-5
j_gene: TRBJ2-7
abundance: -
len: 17
CDR3nt: TGTGCCAGCAGTTACATCGGGACTAGCGGGATTTCCTACGAGCAGTACTTC
CDR3aa: CASSYIGTSGISYEQYF

d_gene: -
v_gene: TRBV5-6
j_gene: TRBJ1-2
abundance: few
len: 17
CDR3nt: TGTGCCAGCAGCTCGTCCCGGGACGATTTTGATAACTATGGCTACACCTTC
CDR3aa: CASSSSRDDFDNYGYTF

d_gene: -
v_gene: TRBV7-9
j_gene: TRBJ2-7
abundance: few
len: 15
CDR3nt: TGTGCCAGCAGCTTATCGGGGCGAGAATACGATGGGCAGTACTTC
CDR3aa: CASSLSGREYDGQYF

d_gene: -
v_gene: TRBV12-3/TRBV12-4
j_gene: TRBJ2-5
abundance: few
len: 17
CDR3nt: TGTGCCAGCAGTTTGCCGGGACTCCGGTGGGGCCAAGAGACCCAGTACTTC
CDR3aa: CASSLPGLRWGQETQYF

d_gene: -
v_gene: TRBV7-9
j_gene: TRBJ1-4
abundance: few
len: 15
CDR3nt: TGTGCCAGCAGCTACCCGACAGAAGGGAATGAAAAACTGTTTTTT
CDR3aa: CASSYPTEGNEKLFF

d_gene: TRBD2
v_gene: TRBV2
j_gene: TRBJ2-2
abundance: -
len: 15
CDR3nt: TGTGCCAGCAGTGAACTAGCGGCGAACACCGGGGAGCTGTTTTTT
CDR3aa: CASSELAANTGELFF

d_gene: TRBD2
v_gene: TRBV29-1
j_gene: TRBJ2-1
abundance: few
len: 16
CDR3nt: TGCAGCGTGGCCGGACTAGCGGATACCCCTCCTAATGAGCAGTTCTTC
CDR3aa: CSVAGLADTPPNEQFF

d_gene: TRBD2
v_gene: TRBV20-1
j_gene: TRBJ2-5
abundance: few
len: 13
CDR3nt: TGCAGTGCTAGACTAGCGGGGGCCGAGACCCAGTACTTC
CDR3aa: CSARLAGAETQYF

d_gene: -
v_gene: TRBV28
j_gene: TRBJ2-2
abundance: few
len: 13
CDR3nt: TGTGCCAGCAGTTCCGAGACCGCCGGGGAGCTGTTTTTT
CDR3aa: CASSSETAGELFF

d_gene: -
v_gene: TRBV27
j_gene: TRBJ2-7
abundance: few
len: 14
CDR3nt: TGTGCCAGCAGTTTAAGGGGGGGCCTCTACGAGCAGTACTTC
CDR3aa: CASSLRGGLYEQYF

d_gene: -
v_gene: TRBV29-1
j_gene: TRBJ2-2
abundance: few
len: 13
CDR3nt: TGCAGCGTTGATTCCGGAAACACCGGGGAGCTGTTTTTT
CDR3aa: CSVDSGNTGELFF

d_gene: -
v_gene: TRBV6-1
j_gene: TRBJ2-4
abundance: -
len: 16
CDR3nt: TGTGCCAGCAGTGAATCTCCGGGACTGGCCAAAAACATTCAGTACTTC
CDR3aa: CASSESPGLAKNIQYF

d_gene: -
v_gene: TRBV6-4
j_gene: TRBJ2-3
abundance: many
len: 15
CDR3nt: TGTGCCAGCAGTGAGGGGATTACTAGCACAGATACGCAGTATTTT
CDR3aa: CASSEGITSTDTQYF

d_gene: -
v_gene: TRBV11-2
j_gene: TRBJ2-7
abundance: -
len: 13
CDR3nt: TGTGCCAGCAGCTTAGGTCCGGTTTACGAGCAGTACTTC
CDR3aa: CASSLGPVYEQYF

d_gene: -
v_gene: TRBV6-5
j_gene: TRBJ2-1
abundance: -
len: 12
CDR3nt: TGTGCCAGCAGTTACTCTGGTCGTGAGCAGTTCTTC
CDR3aa: CASSYSGREQFF

d_gene: -
v_gene: TRBV12-3/TRBV12-4
j_gene: TRBJ1-2
abundance: few
len: 11
CDR3nt: TGTGCCAGCAGTTTGTACTATGGCTACACCTTC
CDR3aa: CASSLYYGYTF